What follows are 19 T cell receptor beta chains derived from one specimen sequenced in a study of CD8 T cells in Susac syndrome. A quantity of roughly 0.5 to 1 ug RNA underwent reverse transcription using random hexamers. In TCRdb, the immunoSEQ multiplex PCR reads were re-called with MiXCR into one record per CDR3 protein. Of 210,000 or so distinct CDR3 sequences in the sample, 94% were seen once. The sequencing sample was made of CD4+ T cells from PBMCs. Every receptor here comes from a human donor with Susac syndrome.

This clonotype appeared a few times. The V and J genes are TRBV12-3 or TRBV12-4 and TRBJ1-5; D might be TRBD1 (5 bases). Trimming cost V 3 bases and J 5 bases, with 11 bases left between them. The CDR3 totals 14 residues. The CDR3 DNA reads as TGTGCCAGCAGTTTGGGGCAGGGAGATCAGCCCCAGCATTTT. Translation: CASSLGQGDQPQHF.

Here the CDR3 DNA reads TGTGCCAGCAGCCAAGAAGGGCAAGGGCAGTACTTC. Its translation: CASSQEGQGQYF. The genes are TRBV3-1 and TRBJ2-7, with D unclear. This CDR3 is built from 12 residues. The germline gives CDR1 LGHDT, CDR2 YNNKEL (reference sequence). The germline V and J ends were trimmed by 0 bases and 9 bases, with 9 bases remaining between them.

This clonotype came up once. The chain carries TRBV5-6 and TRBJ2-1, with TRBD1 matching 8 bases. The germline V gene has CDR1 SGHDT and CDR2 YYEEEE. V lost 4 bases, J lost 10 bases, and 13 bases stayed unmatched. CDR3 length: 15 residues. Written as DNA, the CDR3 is TGTGCCAGCAGCCTACAGCTAGGACAGGGATCCGAGCAGTTCTTC. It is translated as CASSLQLGQGSEQFF.

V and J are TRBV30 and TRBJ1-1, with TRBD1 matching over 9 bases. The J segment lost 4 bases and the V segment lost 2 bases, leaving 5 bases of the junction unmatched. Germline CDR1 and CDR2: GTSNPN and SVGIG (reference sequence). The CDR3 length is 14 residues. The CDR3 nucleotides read TGTGCCTGGAGTCGGGGACAGGGAGCCACTGAAGCTTTCTTT. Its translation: CAWSRGQGATEAFF.

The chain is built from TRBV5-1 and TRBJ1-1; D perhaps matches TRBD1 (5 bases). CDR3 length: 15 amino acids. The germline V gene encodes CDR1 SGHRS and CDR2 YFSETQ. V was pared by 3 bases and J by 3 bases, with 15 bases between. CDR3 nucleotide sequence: TGCGCCAGCAGCTCAGGCCTTGGGGGGGACACTGAAGCTTTCTTT. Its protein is CASSSGLGGDTEAFF.

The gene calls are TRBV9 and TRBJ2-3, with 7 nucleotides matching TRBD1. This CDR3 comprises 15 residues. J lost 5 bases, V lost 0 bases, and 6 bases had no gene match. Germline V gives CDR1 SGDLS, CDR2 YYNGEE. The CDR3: CASSVVRQGRDTQYF. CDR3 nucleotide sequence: TGTGCCAGCAGCGTAGTACGACAGGGTAGAGATACGCAGTATTTT. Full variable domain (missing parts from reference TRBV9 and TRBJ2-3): DSGVTQTPKHLITATGQRVTLRCSPRSGDLSVYWYQQSLDQGLQFLIQYYNGEERAKGNILERFSAQQFPDLHSELNLSSLELGDSALYFCASSVVRQGRDTQYFGPGTRLTVL.

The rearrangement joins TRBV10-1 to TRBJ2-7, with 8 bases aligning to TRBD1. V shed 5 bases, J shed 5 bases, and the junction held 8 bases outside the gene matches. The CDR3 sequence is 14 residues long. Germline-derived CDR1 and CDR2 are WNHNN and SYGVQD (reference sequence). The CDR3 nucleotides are TGCGCCAGCAGTTCGGGACAGGTGTTCGACGAGCAGTACTTC. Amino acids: CASSSGQVFDEQYF.

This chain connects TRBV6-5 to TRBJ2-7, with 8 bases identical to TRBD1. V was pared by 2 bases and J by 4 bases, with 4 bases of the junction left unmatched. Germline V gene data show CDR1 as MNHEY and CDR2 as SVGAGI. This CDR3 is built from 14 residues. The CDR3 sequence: CASSYAGQGYEQYF. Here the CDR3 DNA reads TGTGCCAGCAGTTACGCAGGACAGGGATACGAGCAGTACTTC.

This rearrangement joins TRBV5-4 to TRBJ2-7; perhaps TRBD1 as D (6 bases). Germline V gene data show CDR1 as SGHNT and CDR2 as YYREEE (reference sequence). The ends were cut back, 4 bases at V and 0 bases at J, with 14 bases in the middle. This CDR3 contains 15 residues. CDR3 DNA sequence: TGTGCCAGCAGCCCCCCGGACAGAAACTCCTACGAGCAGTACTTC. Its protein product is CASSPPDRNSYEQYF.

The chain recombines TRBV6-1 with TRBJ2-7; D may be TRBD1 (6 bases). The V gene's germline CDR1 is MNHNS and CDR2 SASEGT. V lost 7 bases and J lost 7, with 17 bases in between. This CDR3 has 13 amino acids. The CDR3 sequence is CASKQGLSREQYF. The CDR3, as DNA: TGTGCCAGCAAACAGGGTCTATCGAGGGAGCAGTACTTC.

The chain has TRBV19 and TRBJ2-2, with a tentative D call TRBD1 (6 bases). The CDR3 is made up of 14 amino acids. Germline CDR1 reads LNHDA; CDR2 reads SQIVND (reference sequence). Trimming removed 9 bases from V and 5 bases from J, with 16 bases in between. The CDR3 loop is CASLNRDGTGELFF. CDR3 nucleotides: TGTGCCAGCCTAAACAGGGATGGGACCGGGGAGCTGTTTTTT.

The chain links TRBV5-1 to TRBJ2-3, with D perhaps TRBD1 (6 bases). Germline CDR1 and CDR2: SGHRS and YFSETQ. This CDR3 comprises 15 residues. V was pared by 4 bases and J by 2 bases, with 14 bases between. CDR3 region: CASSQGGRDTDTQYF. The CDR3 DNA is TGCGCCAGCAGCCAAGGGGGAAGGGACACAGATACGCAGTATTTT. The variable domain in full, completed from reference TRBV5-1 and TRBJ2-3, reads KAGVTQTPRYLIKTRGQQVTLSCSPISGHRSVSWYQQTPGQGLQFLFEYFSETQRNKGNFPGRFSGRQFSNSRSEMNVSTLELGDSALYLCASSQGGRDTDTQYFGPGTRLTVL.

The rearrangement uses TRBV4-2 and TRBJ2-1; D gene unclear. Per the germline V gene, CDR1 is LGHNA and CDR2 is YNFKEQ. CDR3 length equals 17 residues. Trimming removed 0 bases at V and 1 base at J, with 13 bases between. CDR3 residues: CASSQDLYGLSYNEQFF. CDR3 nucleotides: TGTGCCAGCAGCCAAGATCTGTATGGGTTATCCTACAATGAGCAGTTCTTC.

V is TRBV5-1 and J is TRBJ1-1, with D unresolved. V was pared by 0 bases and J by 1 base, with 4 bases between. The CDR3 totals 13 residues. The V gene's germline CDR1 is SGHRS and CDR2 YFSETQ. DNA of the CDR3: TGCGCCAGCAGCTTGGGTACGAACACTGAAGCTTTCTTT. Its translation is CASSLGTNTEAFF.

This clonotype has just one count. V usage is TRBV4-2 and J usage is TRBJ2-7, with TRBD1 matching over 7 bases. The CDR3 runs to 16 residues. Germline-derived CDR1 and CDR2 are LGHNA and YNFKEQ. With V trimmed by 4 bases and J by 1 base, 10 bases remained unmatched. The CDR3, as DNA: TGTGCCAGCAGCCGTTCCGGGACAGCTTCTTCCTACGAGCAGTACTTC. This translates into CASSRSGTASSYEQYF.

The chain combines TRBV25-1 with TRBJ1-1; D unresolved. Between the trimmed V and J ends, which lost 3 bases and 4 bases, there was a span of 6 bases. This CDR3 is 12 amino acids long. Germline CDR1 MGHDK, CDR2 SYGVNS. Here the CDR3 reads CASSDWGTEAFF. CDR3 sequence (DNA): TGTGCCAGCAGTGATTGGGGCACTGAAGCTTTCTTT.

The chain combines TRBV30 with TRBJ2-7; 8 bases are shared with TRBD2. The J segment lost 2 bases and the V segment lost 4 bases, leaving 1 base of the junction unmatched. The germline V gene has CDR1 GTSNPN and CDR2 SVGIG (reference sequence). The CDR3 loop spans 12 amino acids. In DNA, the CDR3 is TGTGCCTGGACTAGCGGGCCCTACGAGCAGTACTTC. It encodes CAWTSGPYEQYF.

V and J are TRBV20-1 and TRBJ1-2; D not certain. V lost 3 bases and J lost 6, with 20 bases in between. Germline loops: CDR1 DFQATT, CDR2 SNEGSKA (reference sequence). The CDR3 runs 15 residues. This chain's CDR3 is CSASPRTASGDGYTF. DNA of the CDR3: TGCAGTGCTAGTCCCCGGACTGCTAGCGGGGATGGCTACACCTTC.

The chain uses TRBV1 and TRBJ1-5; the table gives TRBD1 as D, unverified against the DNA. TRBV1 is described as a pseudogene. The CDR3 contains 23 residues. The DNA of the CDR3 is TGCACCAGCAGCCAAGTTGGGGGAACTGTCCGGGACAGGGGGCGGGGGAGCAATCAGCCCCAGCATTTT. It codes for CTSSQVGGTVRDRGRGSNQPQHF.